Listed below are T cell receptor beta chains from one sample, sequenced in a study of cytomegalovirus exposure and HLA in healthy donors. The repertoire was sequenced with immunoSEQ multiplex PCR; TCRdb's copy has only in-frame clones and lacks some. The sample contains 35,000 to 50,000 clones, 93% of which appear only once. The sequencing sample was made of PBMCs. The receptors here all came from a woman between 18 and 30 years old in good health and CMV-seronegative. Each CDR3 is given with its conserved first and last residue. The order of the fields is V gene, J gene, D gene, clone size, CDR3 protein, CDR3 DNA. The D gene is left open where the match is weak. Clone size is stated in some rows and not others, as once, few, many or a class when expanded.

v_call: TRBV5-1
j_call: TRBJ1-1
d_call: TRBD1
clone_size: -
cdr3_aa: CASSRTGGDTEAFF
cdr3_nt: TGCGCCAGCAGCCGGACAGGGGGCGACACTGAAGCTTTCTTT

v_call: TRBV6-1
j_call: TRBJ2-3
d_call: -
clone_size: -
cdr3_aa: CASSRHSGGTDTQYF
cdr3_nt: TGTGCCAGCAGCCGACATAGCGGTGGCACAGATACGCAGTATTTT

v_call: TRBV5-4
j_call: TRBJ1-2
d_call: -
clone_size: -
cdr3_aa: CASSLAGYNYGYTF
cdr3_nt: TGTGCCAGCAGCTTGGCCGGGTACAACTATGGCTACACCTTC

v_call: TRBV28
j_call: TRBJ1-6
d_call: -
clone_size: -
cdr3_aa: CASSTKDRPNSPLHF
cdr3_nt: TGTGCCAGCAGTACAAAGGACAGACCTAATTCACCCCTCCACTTT

v_call: TRBV27
j_call: TRBJ2-7
d_call: TRBD1
clone_size: -
cdr3_aa: CASSSRGQGVFYEQYF
cdr3_nt: TGTGCCAGCAGTTCGAGGGGGCAGGGGGTTTTCTACGAGCAGTACTTC

v_call: TRBV29-1
j_call: TRBJ2-1
d_call: -
clone_size: -
cdr3_aa: CSAGEQVTYNEQFF
cdr3_nt: TGCAGCGCTGGGGAGCAGGTAACATACAATGAGCAGTTCTTC

v_call: TRBV5-1
j_call: TRBJ2-7
d_call: -
clone_size: -
cdr3_aa: CASSLAQGLSEQYF
cdr3_nt: TGCGCCAGCAGCTTGGCGCAGGGGTTAAGCGAGCAGTACTTC

v_call: TRBV28
j_call: TRBJ1-1
d_call: -
clone_size: -
cdr3_aa: CASSLGSAENTEAFF
cdr3_nt: TGTGCCAGCTCTTTGGGCTCCGCAGAGAACACTGAAGCTTTCTTT

v_call: TRBV6-1
j_call: TRBJ1-6
d_call: -
clone_size: -
cdr3_aa: CASSENNNRGNSPLHF
cdr3_nt: TGTGCCAGCAGTGAAAACAACAACCGAGGAAATTCACCCCTCCACTTT

v_call: TRBV7-9
j_call: TRBJ1-2
d_call: -
clone_size: -
cdr3_aa: CASQQGLANYGYTF
cdr3_nt: TGTGCCTCCCAGCAGGGGCTAGCTAACTATGGCTACACCTTC

v_call: TRBV9
j_call: TRBJ1-6
d_call: TRBD1
clone_size: -
cdr3_aa: CASSVGTGANSPLHF
cdr3_nt: TGTGCCAGCAGCGTAGGGACAGGGGCCAATTCACCCCTCCACTTT

v_call: TRBV7-6
j_call: TRBJ2-3
d_call: TRBD1
clone_size: once
cdr3_aa: CASSSLRSMGQGEADTQYF
cdr3_nt: TGTGCCAGCAGCTCCTTAAGATCGATGGGACAGGGGGAGGCAGATACGCAGTATTTT

v_call: TRBV2
j_call: TRBJ1-4
d_call: TRBD1
clone_size: -
cdr3_aa: CAGLGQGSYEKLFF
cdr3_nt: TGTGCCGGCCTAGGACAGGGGTCTTATGAAAAACTGTTTTTT

v_call: TRBV28
j_call: TRBJ2-1
d_call: -
clone_size: -
cdr3_aa: CASSPLGEQFF
cdr3_nt: TGTGCCAGCAGTCCGTTAGGGGAACAGTTCTTC

v_call: TRBV5-6
j_call: TRBJ1-1
d_call: -
clone_size: -
cdr3_aa: CASSLVLNTEAFF
cdr3_nt: TGTGCCAGCAGCTTGGTCTTGAACACTGAAGCTTTCTTT

v_call: TRBV10-1
j_call: TRBJ2-3
d_call: TRBD2
clone_size: -
cdr3_aa: CASSRTSGDTDTQYF
cdr3_nt: TGCGCCAGCAGCCGGACTAGCGGGGACACAGATACGCAGTATTTT

v_call: TRBV7-3
j_call: TRBJ2-6
d_call: TRBD1
clone_size: -
cdr3_aa: CASSFGTGVRGANVLTF
cdr3_nt: TGTGCCAGCAGCTTCGGGACAGGGGTTCGTGGGGCCAACGTCCTGACTTTC

v_call: TRBV5-5
j_call: TRBJ1-5
d_call: -
clone_size: -
cdr3_aa: CASSIDRNQPQHF
cdr3_nt: TGTGCCAGCAGCATCGACAGGAATCAGCCCCAGCATTTT

v_call: TRBV28
j_call: TRBJ2-3
d_call: -
clone_size: -
cdr3_aa: CASSPRTVGTDTQYF
cdr3_nt: TGTGCCAGCAGTCCCAGGACAGTGGGCACAGATACGCAGTATTTT

v_call: TRBV7-3
j_call: TRBJ2-2
d_call: -
clone_size: -
cdr3_aa: CASSPSGGGRTGELFF
cdr3_nt: TGTGCCAGCAGCCCATCAGGAGGGGGCAGGACCGGGGAGCTGTTTTTT

v_call: TRBV7-9
j_call: TRBJ2-2
d_call: TRBD1
clone_size: -
cdr3_aa: CASRSGQGNPGELFF
cdr3_nt: TGTGCCAGCAGATCGGGACAGGGGAACCCCGGGGAGCTGTTTTTT

v_call: TRBV9
j_call: TRBJ1-3
d_call: TRBD1
clone_size: -
cdr3_aa: CASSAGQGPGLYF
cdr3_nt: TGTGCCAGCAGCGCCGGACAGGGTCCGGGCCTTTATTTT

v_call: TRBV9
j_call: TRBJ2-2
d_call: TRBD1
clone_size: -
cdr3_aa: CASSVGQGGELFF
cdr3_nt: TGTGCCAGCAGCGTCGGACAGGGAGGTGAGCTGTTTTTT

v_call: TRBV6-1
j_call: TRBJ2-2
d_call: TRBD2
clone_size: -
cdr3_aa: CASSELAGGTGELFF
cdr3_nt: TGTGCCAGCAGTGAACTAGCGGGAGGCACCGGGGAGCTGTTTTTT

v_call: TRBV10-3
j_call: TRBJ2-7
d_call: -
clone_size: -
cdr3_aa: CAISEYDSGQYF
cdr3_nt: TGTGCCATCAGTGAGTATGATTCGGGGCAGTACTTC

v_call: TRBV6-4
j_call: TRBJ2-1
d_call: TRBD2
clone_size: -
cdr3_aa: CASSDVPGGNNEQFF
cdr3_nt: TGTGCCAGCAGTGACGTCCCGGGGGGGAACAATGAGCAGTTCTTC

v_call: TRBV27
j_call: TRBJ2-7
d_call: -
clone_size: -
cdr3_aa: CATGGAGGYEQYF
cdr3_nt: TGTGCCACCGGGGGAGCAGGGGGGTACGAGCAGTACTTC

v_call: TRBV6-4
j_call: TRBJ2-7
d_call: -
clone_size: medium-sized
cdr3_aa: CASSDSLESEQYF
cdr3_nt: TGTGCCAGCAGTGACTCACTAGAAAGCGAGCAGTACTTC

v_call: TRBV6-5
j_call: TRBJ2-7
d_call: -
clone_size: -
cdr3_aa: CASSSGKLSYEQYF
cdr3_nt: TGTGCCAGCAGTTCGGGGAAGTTATCCTACGAGCAGTACTTC

v_call: TRBV19
j_call: TRBJ2-7
d_call: -
clone_size: -
cdr3_aa: CASSQGSSYEQYF
cdr3_nt: TGTGCCAGTAGTCAGGGGAGCTCCTACGAGCAGTACTTC

v_call: TRBV27
j_call: TRBJ1-1
d_call: -
clone_size: -
cdr3_aa: CASSSYMNTEAFF
cdr3_nt: TGTGCCAGCAGTTCTTACATGAACACTGAAGCTTTCTTT

v_call: TRBV15
j_call: TRBJ2-7
d_call: TRBD2
clone_size: -
cdr3_aa: CATSRGLAGSYEQYF
cdr3_nt: TGTGCCACCAGCAGAGGGCTAGCGGGCTCCTACGAGCAGTACTTC

v_call: TRBV19
j_call: TRBJ2-7
d_call: -
clone_size: -
cdr3_aa: CASSITGREQYF
cdr3_nt: TGTGCCAGTAGTATAACTGGGCGCGAGCAGTACTTC

v_call: TRBV5-4
j_call: TRBJ1-3
d_call: TRBD1
clone_size: -
cdr3_aa: CASSYPGGSGNTIYF
cdr3_nt: TGTGCCAGCAGCTATCCAGGGGGCTCTGGAAACACCATATATTTT

v_call: TRBV5-1
j_call: TRBJ2-3
d_call: -
clone_size: -
cdr3_aa: CASSERAPDTQYF
cdr3_nt: TGCGCCAGCAGCGAGAGGGCCCCAGATACGCAGTATTTT

v_call: TRBV11-2
j_call: TRBJ1-1
d_call: TRBD1
clone_size: -
cdr3_aa: CASKTGDGNTEAFF
cdr3_nt: TGTGCCAGCAAAACAGGGGACGGGAACACTGAAGCTTTCTTT

v_call: TRBV6-1
j_call: TRBJ1-1
d_call: -
clone_size: -
cdr3_aa: CASSETGRNTEAFF
cdr3_nt: TGTGCCAGCAGTGAAACAGGGAGGAACACTGAAGCTTTCTTT

v_call: TRBV10-3
j_call: TRBJ2-1
d_call: -
clone_size: -
cdr3_aa: CATLDYVPGGGNEQFF
cdr3_nt: TGTGCCACGTTGGACTATGTGCCGGGCGGAGGGAATGAGCAGTTCTTC

v_call: TRBV9
j_call: TRBJ2-3
d_call: -
clone_size: once
cdr3_aa: CASSVGSSGSTDTQYF
cdr3_nt: TGTGCCAGCAGCGTAGGGAGTAGCGGAAGCACAGATACGCAGTATTTT

v_call: TRBV30
j_call: TRBJ2-5
d_call: TRBD2
clone_size: -
cdr3_aa: CAWRGLLAGGLKTQYF
cdr3_nt: TGTGCCTGGAGGGGACTACTAGCGGGAGGGCTAAAGACCCAGTACTTC

v_call: TRBV6-1
j_call: TRBJ1-2
d_call: -
clone_size: -
cdr3_aa: CASSQVYYGYTF
cdr3_nt: TGTGCCAGCAGTCAGGTGTACTATGGCTACACCTTC

v_call: TRBV7-9
j_call: TRBJ2-3
d_call: TRBD1
clone_size: -
cdr3_aa: CASSLTGGLTDTQYF
cdr3_nt: TGTGCCAGCAGCCTGACAGGGGGCTTGACAGATACGCAGTATTTT

v_call: TRBV5-1
j_call: TRBJ2-3
d_call: TRBD1
clone_size: -
cdr3_aa: CASSAGGADDTQYF
cdr3_nt: TGCGCCAGCAGCGCAGGGGGCGCGGATGATACGCAGTATTTT

v_call: TRBV27
j_call: TRBJ2-7
d_call: TRBD1
clone_size: -
cdr3_aa: CASGWDRGYEQYF
cdr3_nt: TGTGCCAGCGGGTGGGACAGGGGCTACGAGCAGTACTTC

v_call: TRBV5-4
j_call: TRBJ2-7
d_call: TRBD1
clone_size: -
cdr3_aa: CASSLGGTGQVYEQYF
cdr3_nt: TGTGCCAGCAGCCTGGGAGGTACGGGACAGGTATACGAGCAGTACTTC